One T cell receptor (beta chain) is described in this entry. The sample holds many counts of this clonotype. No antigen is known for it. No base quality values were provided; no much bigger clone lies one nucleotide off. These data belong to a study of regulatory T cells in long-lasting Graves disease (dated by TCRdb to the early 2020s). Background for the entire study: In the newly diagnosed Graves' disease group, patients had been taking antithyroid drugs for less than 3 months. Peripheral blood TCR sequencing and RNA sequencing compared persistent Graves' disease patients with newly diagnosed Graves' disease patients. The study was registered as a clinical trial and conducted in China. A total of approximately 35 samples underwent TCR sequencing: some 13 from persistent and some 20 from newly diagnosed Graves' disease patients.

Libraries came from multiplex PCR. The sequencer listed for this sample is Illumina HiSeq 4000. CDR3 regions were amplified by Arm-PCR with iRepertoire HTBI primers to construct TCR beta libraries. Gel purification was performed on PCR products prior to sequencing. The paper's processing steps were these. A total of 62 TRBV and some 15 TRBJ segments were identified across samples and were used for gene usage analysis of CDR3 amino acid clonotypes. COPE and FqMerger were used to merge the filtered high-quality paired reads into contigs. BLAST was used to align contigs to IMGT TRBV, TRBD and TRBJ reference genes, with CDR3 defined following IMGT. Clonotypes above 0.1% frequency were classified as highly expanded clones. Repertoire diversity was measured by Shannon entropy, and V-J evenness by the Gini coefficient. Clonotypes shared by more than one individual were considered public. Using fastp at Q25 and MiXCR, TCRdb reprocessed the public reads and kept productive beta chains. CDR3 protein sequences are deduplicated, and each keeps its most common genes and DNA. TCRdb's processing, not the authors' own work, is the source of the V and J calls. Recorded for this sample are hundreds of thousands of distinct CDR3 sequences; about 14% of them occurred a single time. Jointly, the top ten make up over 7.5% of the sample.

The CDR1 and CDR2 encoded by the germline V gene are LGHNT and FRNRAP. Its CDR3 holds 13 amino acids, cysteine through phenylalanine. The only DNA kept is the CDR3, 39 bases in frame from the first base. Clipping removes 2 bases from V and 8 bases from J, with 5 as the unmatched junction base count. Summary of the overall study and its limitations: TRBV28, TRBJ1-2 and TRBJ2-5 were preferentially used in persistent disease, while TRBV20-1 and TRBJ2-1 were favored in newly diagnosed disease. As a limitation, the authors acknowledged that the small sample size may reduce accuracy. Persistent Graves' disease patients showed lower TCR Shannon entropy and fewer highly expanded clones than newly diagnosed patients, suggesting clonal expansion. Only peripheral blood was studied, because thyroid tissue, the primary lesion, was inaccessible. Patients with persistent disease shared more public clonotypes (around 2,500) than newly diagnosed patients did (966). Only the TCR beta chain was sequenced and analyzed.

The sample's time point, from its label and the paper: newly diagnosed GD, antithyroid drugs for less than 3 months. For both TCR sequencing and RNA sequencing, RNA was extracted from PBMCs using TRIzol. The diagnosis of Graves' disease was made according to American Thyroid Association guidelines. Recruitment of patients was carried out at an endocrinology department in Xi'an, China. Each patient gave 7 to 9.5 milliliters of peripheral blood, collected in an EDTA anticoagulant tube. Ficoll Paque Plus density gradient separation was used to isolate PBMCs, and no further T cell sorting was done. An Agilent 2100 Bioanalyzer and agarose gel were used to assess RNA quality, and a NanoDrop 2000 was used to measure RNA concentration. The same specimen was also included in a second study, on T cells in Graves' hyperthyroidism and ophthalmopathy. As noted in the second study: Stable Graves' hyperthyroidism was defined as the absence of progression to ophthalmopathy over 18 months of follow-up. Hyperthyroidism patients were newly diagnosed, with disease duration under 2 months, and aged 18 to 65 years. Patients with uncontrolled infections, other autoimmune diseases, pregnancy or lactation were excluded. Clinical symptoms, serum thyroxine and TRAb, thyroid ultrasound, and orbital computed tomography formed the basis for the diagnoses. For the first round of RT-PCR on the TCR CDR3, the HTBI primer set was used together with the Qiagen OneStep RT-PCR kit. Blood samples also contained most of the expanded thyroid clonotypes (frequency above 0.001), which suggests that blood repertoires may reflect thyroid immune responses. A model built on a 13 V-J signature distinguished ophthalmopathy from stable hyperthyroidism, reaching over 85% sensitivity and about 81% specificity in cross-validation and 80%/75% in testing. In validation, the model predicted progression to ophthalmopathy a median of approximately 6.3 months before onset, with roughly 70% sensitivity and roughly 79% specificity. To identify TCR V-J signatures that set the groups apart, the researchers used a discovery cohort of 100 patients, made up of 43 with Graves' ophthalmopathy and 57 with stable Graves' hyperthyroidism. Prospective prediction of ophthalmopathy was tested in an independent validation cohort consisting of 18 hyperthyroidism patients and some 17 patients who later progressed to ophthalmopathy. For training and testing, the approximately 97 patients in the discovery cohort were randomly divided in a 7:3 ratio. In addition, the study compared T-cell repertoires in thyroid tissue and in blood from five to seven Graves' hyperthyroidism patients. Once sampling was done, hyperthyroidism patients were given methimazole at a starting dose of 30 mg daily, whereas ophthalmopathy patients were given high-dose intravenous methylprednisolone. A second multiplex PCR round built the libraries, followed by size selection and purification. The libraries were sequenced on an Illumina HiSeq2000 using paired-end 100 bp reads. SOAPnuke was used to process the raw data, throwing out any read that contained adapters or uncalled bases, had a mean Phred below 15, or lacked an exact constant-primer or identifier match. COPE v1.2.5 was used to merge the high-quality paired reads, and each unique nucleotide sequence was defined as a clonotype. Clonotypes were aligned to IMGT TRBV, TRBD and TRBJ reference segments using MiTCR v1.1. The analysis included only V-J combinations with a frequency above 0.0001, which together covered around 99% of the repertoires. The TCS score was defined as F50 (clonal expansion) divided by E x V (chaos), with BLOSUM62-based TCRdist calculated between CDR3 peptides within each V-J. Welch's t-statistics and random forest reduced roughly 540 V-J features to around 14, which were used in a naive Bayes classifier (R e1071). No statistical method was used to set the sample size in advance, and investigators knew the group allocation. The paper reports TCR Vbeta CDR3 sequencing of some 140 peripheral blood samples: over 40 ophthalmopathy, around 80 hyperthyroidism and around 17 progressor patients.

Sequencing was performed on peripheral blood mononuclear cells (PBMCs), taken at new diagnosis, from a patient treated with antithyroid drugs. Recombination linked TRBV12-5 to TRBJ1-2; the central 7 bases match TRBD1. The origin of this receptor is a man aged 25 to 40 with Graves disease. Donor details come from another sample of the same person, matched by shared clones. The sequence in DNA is TGTGCTAGTGGTTTGCCCAACAGGGGCGGCTACACCTTC. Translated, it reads CASGLPNRGGYTF.